One TCR beta chain is described in this entry. Its antigen is not known. The junction and the germline gene differ at one end; a read error may be behind it. Semi-nested PCR with Nested Universal Primer A followed constant-region reverse priming of full-length variable regions. Each CDR3 protein is one row after TCRdb ran MiXCR on the 5' RACE reads. The table includes approximately 12,000 distinct CDR3 sequences, 40% to 55% detected once. Points from the study as a whole: The TCR gene usage of tumor memory CD4+ T cells clustered together with blood and lymph node memory CD4+ cells and with lymph node naive CD4+ cells. Tumor-infiltrating Treg TCR alpha and beta sequences overlapped most with tumor naive CD4+ T cells, then blood naive.

Germline CDR1 MNHEY, CDR2 SVGAGI. The CDR3 totals 13 residues. CD25-based Treg depletion was applied to purified naive CD4+ T cells. The sequence came from a female donor with breast cancer. Sequencing was done on a sample of tumor-infiltrating naive CD4+ T cells sorted from the breast tumor. Subset noted: naive CD4+ T cells, CD4+CD45RA+CD25-. The genes are TRBV6-5 and TRBJ2-1; tentatively, D is TRBD1 or TRBD2 (6 bases each). For the CDR3, the DNA is TGTGCCAGCAGTCAGGCAGGGGAGGATGAGCAGCTCTTC. This translates into CASSQAGEDEQLF.